This T cell receptor (beta chain) derives from a study of cytomegalovirus exposure and HLA in healthy donors. At the level of the study: Caucasian-associated ancestry cluster membership applied to around 80% of approximately 400 genotyped donors.

As regards this clone: Its cognate antigen is unknown.

These donors, healthy bone marrow donors, were studied. V shed 5 bases and J shed 0 bases, with 8 bases lying between them. Germline V gene data show CDR1 as SEHNR and CDR2 as FQNEAQ (reference sequence). This CDR3 spans 14 amino acids. The PCR made use of 60 Vbeta and 13 Jbeta primers. The method was immunoSEQ multiplex PCR; TCRdb's version includes in-frame clones alone and lacks a portion of them. The sample holds about 220,000 clones, 65% to 85% seen once. The study's findings and limits: The study designated 150 or so TCR beta chains cytomegalovirus-associated.

The chain employs TRBV7-9 and TRBJ1-3; TRBD1 is a possible D gene (5 bases). Sequencing was carried out using PBMCs. The receptor was isolated from a boy younger than 10 in good health and CMV-seronegative. The CDR3 coding sequence is TGTGCCAGCAGCCCGGACATCTCTGGAAACACCATATATTTT. Its protein is CASSPDISGNTIYF.